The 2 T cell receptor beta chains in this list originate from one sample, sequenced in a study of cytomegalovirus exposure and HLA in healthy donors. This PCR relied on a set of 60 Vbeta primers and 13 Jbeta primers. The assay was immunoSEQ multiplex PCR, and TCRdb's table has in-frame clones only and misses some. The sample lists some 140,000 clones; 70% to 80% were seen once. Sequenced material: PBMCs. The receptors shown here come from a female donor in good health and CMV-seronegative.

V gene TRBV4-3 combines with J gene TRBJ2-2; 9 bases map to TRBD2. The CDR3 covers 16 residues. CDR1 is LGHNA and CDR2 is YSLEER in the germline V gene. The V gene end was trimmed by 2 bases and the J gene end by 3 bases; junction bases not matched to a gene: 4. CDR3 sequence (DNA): TGCGCCAGCAGCCAACTTAGCGGGAGAGACACCGGGGAGCTGTTTTTT. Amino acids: CASSQLSGRDTGELFF.

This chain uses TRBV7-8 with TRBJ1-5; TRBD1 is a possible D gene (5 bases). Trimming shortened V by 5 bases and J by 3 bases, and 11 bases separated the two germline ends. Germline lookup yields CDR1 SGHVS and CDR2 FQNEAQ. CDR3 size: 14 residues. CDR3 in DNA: TGTGCCAGCAGCCTTCGACAGTTCAATCAGCCCCAGCATTTT. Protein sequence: CASSLRQFNQPQHF.